This T cell receptor beta chain was identified during a study of T cell changes during pregnancy in multiple sclerosis. This table comes from immunoSEQ multiplex PCR, and its TCRdb copy is limited to in-frame clones, with some not included. The sample has 60,000 or so clones; more than 75% are singletons. This CDR3 is built from 15 residues. The germline CDR1 and CDR2 sequences are SGHVS and FQNEAQ. J was trimmed by 2 bases and V by 5 bases; bases with no gene match: 3. Sequencing was carried out using peripheral blood from another person, used as feeder cells. The J gene is TRBJ1-5, the V gene TRBV7-8; the match to TRBD1 covers 10 bases. The clonotype was recovered from a human donor whose cells served as feeder cells for cultures in a pregnancy study. The CDR3 protein is CASSRDRGGNQPQHF. Here the CDR3 DNA reads TGTGCCAGCAGCCGGGACAGGGGAGGCAATCAGCCCCAGCATTTT.